This T cell receptor beta chain was captured by sequencing in a study of technical replicates of blood from a few donors. The data were produced by immunoSEQ multiplex PCR, yet TCRdb's version contains in-frame clones alone and is incomplete. Counted here are 50,000 to 65,000 clones, roughly 90% occurring once; the ten biggest clones make up approximately 4.8%. This CDR3 comprises 15 residues. Looked up from germline, CDR1 is SQVTM and CDR2 is ANQGSEA. The V and J ends lost 1 base and 2 bases respectively, with 12 bases between them. The rearrangement uses TRBV29-1 and TRBJ1-3, with no clear D. The clonotype comes from a human donor in good health. Some clones in this sample may be carry-over from other donors' samples. Material: PBMCs. The CDR3 DNA follows: TGCAGCGTTGAAGCCGAGGGCCTAACTGGAAACACCATATATTTT. This codes for CSVEAEGLTGNTIYF.